This T cell receptor beta chain was obtained from a study of technical replicates of blood from a few donors. V lost 1 base, J lost 7 bases, and 4 bases stayed unmatched. The germline CDR1 and CDR2 sequences are SGHTA and FQGNSA. The CDR3 has 13 amino acids. The data were produced by immunoSEQ multiplex PCR, yet TCRdb's version contains in-frame clones alone and is incomplete. The sample includes roughly 76,000 clones, 70% to 90% seen only once; the top ten take 4.5% to 6%. The sequencing input was PBMCs. The genes are TRBV7-2 and TRBJ2-7; TRBD2 agrees at 7 bases. This TCR derives from a human donor in good health. Some clones in this sample may be carry-over from other donors' samples. CDR3 sequence (DNA): TGTGCCAGCAGCTTAGTTGGGAGGGTAGAGCAGTACTTC. It codes for CASSLVGRVEQYF.